Listed below are T cell receptor beta chains from one sample, sequenced in a study of blood T cell repertoires in COVID-19. The repertoire was sequenced with immunoSEQ multiplex PCR; TCRdb's copy has only in-frame clones and lacks some. This sample yields approximately 85,000 clones, of which 70% to 90% are seen a single time; roughly 20% belongs to the top ten. The sample taken for sequencing was peripheral blood. These receptors all come from an elderly woman in a cohort sampled during active or convalescent COVID-19. Each CDR3 is given with its conserved first and last residue. Fields, in order: D gene, clone size, J gene, V gene, CDR3 DNA, CDR3 protein. A D gene is named only where the DNA matches it firmly. Clone size is given for some rows only: seen once, a few or many times, or a class if the clone is expanded.

>TRBD2|NA|TRBJ2-5|TRBV30
TGTGCCTGGAGTCCCGGGGCGGGAGGGGTTGAGACCCAGTACTTC
CAWSPGAGGVETQYF
>NA|NA|TRBJ1-2|TRBV5-1
TGCGCCAGCAGCTTGGGAGGGAACTATGGCTACACCTTC
CASSLGGNYGYTF
>TRBD2|NA|TRBJ2-7|TRBV9
TGTGCCAGCAGCCTGGGGGCTAGCGGGAGTAGCGAGCAGTACTTC
CASSLGASGSSEQYF
>TRBD2|NA|TRBJ2-7|TRBV6-5
TGTGCCAGCGAGGGAACTAGCGGCCACTACGAGCAGTACTTC
CASEGTSGHYEQYF
>TRBD2|NA|TRBJ2-7|TRBV28
TGTGCCAGCAGTTCCCCGGGGAGGGGATACGAGCAGTACTTC
CASSSPGRGYEQYF
>TRBD1|NA|TRBJ2-5|TRBV5-4
TGTGCCAGCAGCTTGGTGGGCAGGGGGAGCCAAGAGACCCAGTACTTC
CASSLVGRGSQETQYF
>NA|NA|TRBJ1-1|TRBV10-1
TGCGCCAGCAGTGAGTCGGGTCCAGGGCTGAACACTGAAGCTTTCTTT
CASSESGPGLNTEAFF
>TRBD2|NA|TRBJ2-3|TRBV3-1/TRBV3-2
TGTGCCAGCAGCCAAACCGGGACTAGCGGGAGTGGGGGCACAGATACGCAGTATTTT
CASSQTGTSGSGGTDTQYF
>NA|NA|TRBJ2-7|TRBV28
TGTGCCAGCAGTCCCGACAGATCCTACGAGCAGTACTTC
CASSPDRSYEQYF
>NA|NA|TRBJ2-3|TRBV5-4
TGTGCCAGCAGCTTGGTAGTTAAGGGGGTTGATACGCAGTATTTT
CASSLVVKGVDTQYF
>NA|NA|TRBJ1-1|TRBV6-5
TGTGCCAGTCCCGGGAACACTGAAGCTTTCTTT
CASPGNTEAFF
>NA|NA|TRBJ1-1|TRBV4-1
TGCGCCAGCAGCCAAGAATCAGGTCAGATGAACACTGAAGCTTTCTTT
CASSQESGQMNTEAFF
>NA|NA|TRBJ1-2|TRBV28
TGTGCCAGCAGTTTACTCCCTGAGTCTGGCTACACCTTC
CASSLLPESGYTF
>NA|NA|TRBJ2-5|TRBV30
TGTGCCTTCGAATATGGCCGCTCGGGGGAGACCCAGTACTTC
CAFEYGRSGETQYF
>TRBD2|NA|TRBJ2-7|TRBV11-2
TGTGCCAGCCAAAAGGGACTAGCGGGAGAAGGGTACGAGCAGTACTTC
CASQKGLAGEGYEQYF
>NA|once|TRBJ1-5|TRBV28
TGTGCCAGCAGTTTACAGGCAGGGCGACAGCATTTT
CASSLQAGRQHF